A single sample gave rise to the 23 T cell receptor beta chains below, sequenced in a study of shared clonotypes between healthy human individuals. Sequencing was performed with immunoSEQ multiplex PCR; in TCRdb, only in-frame clones are kept and a portion is missing. The table lists some 1,900,000 clones, roughly 94% of them singletons, with roughly 1.2% in the top ten. Naive-designated CD8 cells lacked CD45RO, were positively enriched for CCR7, and omitted terminally differentiated effector memory CD45RA+ cells. The material sequenced was naive CD8+ T cells sorted from blood. Receptors were obtained from a man aged 18 to 30 in good health.

This sequence joins TRBV7-2 and TRBJ2-1; D possibly corresponds to TRBD2 (5 bases). The CDR3 totals 12 residues. Germline CDR1 and CDR2: SGHTA and FQGNSA. The ends were cut back, 3 bases at V and 8 bases at J, with 8 bases in the middle. CDR3 DNA: TGTGCCAGCAGCTTGGGAGTACATGAGCAGTTCTTC. Its translation is CASSLGVHEQFF.

CDR3 loop: CAWSVQRFPSREEAFF. Here the CDR3 DNA reads TGTGCCTGGAGTGTACAAAGGTTCCCTTCACGAGAGGAAGCTTTCTTT. The chain is built from TRBV30 and TRBJ1-1; the D is unclear. The CDR3 is 16 amino acids. Germline CDR1 and CDR2: GTSNPN and SVGIG (reference sequence). V was cut by 0 bases and J by 8 bases, with 22 bases left in between.

A remark on this clone: Additional DNA sequences in this sample encode the identical CDR3. CDR3 amino acids: CASSQGTSGFNEQFF. The CDR3 bases are TGCGCCAGCAGCCAAGGGACTAGCGGCTTCAATGAGCAGTTCTTC. This chain joins TRBV4-3 and TRBJ2-1, with 10 bases identical to TRBD2. The ends lost 1 base at V and 6 bases at J; junction bases unmatched: 3. CDR3 length: 15 residues. Germline V gene data show CDR1 as LGHNA and CDR2 as YSLEER.

V gene TRBV6-5 combines with J gene TRBJ1-1, with D unresolved. Germline values: CDR1 MNHEY, CDR2 SVGAGI. Trimming took off 1 base at V and 4 bases at J, with 10 bases between the two ends. CDR3 size: 14 residues. This CDR3 reads CASSYFGVGTEAFF. The CDR3 region has the DNA TGTGCCAGCAGTTACTTTGGAGTGGGCACTGAAGCTTTCTTT.

The rearrangement links TRBV29-1 to TRBJ1-2; 8 bases agree with TRBD1. The CDR3 extends over 13 amino acids. CDR1 SQVTM and CDR2 ANQGSEA come from the germline V gene. The trim removed 7 bases at V and 0 bases at J, leaving 4 bases unmatched. CDR3 loop: CSARTGSNYGYTF. CDR3 DNA sequence: TGCAGCGCTCGGACAGGGTCTAACTATGGCTACACCTTC.

This clone was counted a single time. The CDR3 is CASRWGGASNGYTF. The CDR3 DNA follows: TGTGCCAGCCGGTGGGGGGGGGCGTCTAATGGCTACACCTTC. The chain uses TRBV27 and TRBJ1-2; the D gene is possibly TRBD1 (6 bases). This CDR3 comprises 14 residues. V lost 8 bases, J lost 6 bases, and 19 bases lay in between. Looked up from germline, CDR1 is MNHEY and CDR2 is SMNVEV (reference sequence).

The chain uses TRBV6-1 and TRBJ2-1; 8 positions match TRBD2. Unmatched junction bases numbered 3, after V lost 1 base and J lost 4 bases. The germline CDR1 and CDR2 sequences are MNHNS and SASEGT. The CDR3 extends over 15 amino acids. The CDR3, as DNA: TGTGCCAGCAGTGAAGATACTAGCGGATACAATGAGCAGTTCTTC. Translation: CASSEDTSGYNEQFF.

The sample holds one count of this clone. This rearrangement joins TRBV7-2 to TRBJ2-7; no firm D call. The CDR3 consists of 13 residues. From germline, CDR1 is SGHTA and CDR2 FQGNSA. Trimming left V 2 bases short and J 6 bases short, with 11 bases between. The CDR3 is CASSLIPSAEQYF. The CDR3, as DNA: TGTGCCAGCAGCTTAATCCCTTCGGCCGAGCAGTACTTC. The variable domain in full, completed from reference TRBV7-2 and TRBJ2-7, reads GAGVSQSPSNKVTEKGKDVELRCDPISGHTALYWYRQSLGQGLEFLIYFQGNSAPDKSGLPSDRFSAERTGGSVSTLTIQRTQQEDSAVYLCASSLIPSAEQYFGPGTRLTVT.

A word on this clone: The same CDR3 is also encoded by other DNA sequences in this sample. The genes are TRBV9 and TRBJ2-7; 11 bases align to TRBD2. V shed 2 bases, J shed 3 bases, and the junction held 1 base outside the gene matches. In germline, CDR1 is SGDLS, CDR2 YYNGEE. The length of the CDR3 is 14 residues. The CDR3 DNA reads TGTGCCAGCAGCGTCGGACTAGCGGGCTACGAGCAGTACTTC. Residues: CASSVGLAGYEQYF.

The chain combines TRBV5-4 with TRBJ1-1; a weak D match, TRBD1 (6 bases). CDR1 is SGHNT, CDR2 YYREEE, per germline (reference sequence). V shed 4 bases and J shed 6 bases, with 16 bases lying between them. The CDR3 is 14 residues long. CDR3 region: CASSHDRGLAEAFF. The CDR3 bases are TGTGCCAGCAGCCATGACCGGGGGCTGGCTGAAGCTTTCTTT.

V is TRBV29-1 and J is TRBJ2-1, with D unresolved. Trimming left V 0 bases short and J 2 bases short, with 11 bases between. Germline-derived CDR1 and CDR2 are SQVTM and ANQGSEA. CDR3 length: 15 amino acids. The CDR3 loop is CSVEDPGSPYNEQFF. The DNA for the CDR3 is TGCAGCGTTGAAGACCCCGGGTCTCCCTACAATGAGCAGTTCTTC.

The rearrangement uses TRBV15 and TRBJ1-5; D gene unclear. The CDR3 is 14 residues long. With 5 bases removed from V and 10 bases from J, the gap between germline ends came to 18 bases. CDR1 and CDR2 (germline): LNHNV, YYDKDF (reference sequence). CDR3 in amino acids: CATSASSGISPQHF. The CDR3 bases are TGTGCCACCAGCGCTTCCAGCGGGATTTCCCCCCAGCATTTT.

The V and J genes are TRBV5-4 and TRBJ2-7, with unresolved D. This CDR3 has 14 residues. CDR1 and CDR2 (germline): SGHNT, YYREEE (reference sequence). V was pared by 4 bases and J by 5 bases, with 16 bases between. CDR3 nucleotides: TGTGCCAGCAGCGGTTCAAATCCGGTCCACGAGCAGTACTTC. Protein product: CASSGSNPVHEQYF.

The count of this clone is one. The chain employs TRBV6-5 and TRBJ1-6; D is unresolved. Germline CDR1 is MNHEY and CDR2 is SVGAGI. This CDR3 is 14 amino acids long. Trimming left V 0 bases short and J 6 bases short, with 6 bases between. CDR3 sequence: CASSYSSLNSPLHF. Here the CDR3 DNA reads TGTGCCAGCAGTTACTCTTCTCTTAATTCACCCCTCCACTTT.

Comment on this clone: Other DNA sequences from this sample encode an identical CDR3 as well. The rearrangement uses TRBV7-9 and TRBJ2-1; D unclear. Per the germline V gene, CDR1 is SEHNR and CDR2 is FQNEAQ (reference sequence). The CDR3 has 12 amino acids. V dropped 1 base and J dropped 10 bases, with 8 bases sitting between them. The CDR3, as DNA: TGTGCCAGCAGCTTAGTGGGTGGAGAGCAGTTCTTC. Amino acids: CASSLVGGEQFF.

The rearrangement links TRBV27 to TRBJ2-7; 8 positions agree with TRBD1. The V segment lost 7 bases and the J segment 3 bases; nucleotides outside the gene matches: 8. The CDR3 extends over 14 amino acids. Germline-derived CDR1 and CDR2 are MNHEY and SMNVEV (reference sequence). CDR3 sequence reads: CASKNGQGSYEQYF. The CDR3 region has the DNA TGTGCCAGCAAGAATGGACAGGGTAGCTACGAGCAGTACTTC.

This chain links TRBV27 with TRBJ1-2, with 10 positions matching TRBD1. The germline V gene has CDR1 MNHEY and CDR2 SMNVEV (reference sequence). J lost 5 bases, V lost 6 bases, and 12 bases had no gene match. CDR3 length: 16 amino acids. The CDR3 spells CASRRPGTGVFYGYTF. The CDR3 bases are TGTGCCAGCAGGAGGCCCGGGACAGGGGTTTTTTATGGCTACACCTTC.

The J gene is TRBJ1-1, the V gene TRBV9, with TRBD1 matching 9 bases. CDR1 is SGDLS and CDR2 is YYNGEE in the germline V gene. The CDR3 has 14 amino acids. The V and J ends lost 3 bases and 6 bases, in that order; junction bases with no gene match: 6. CDR3 residues: CASSARTGASEAFF. The CDR3 DNA reads TGTGCCAGCAGCGCCCGGACAGGGGCCTCTGAAGCTTTCTTT.

About this clone itself: Other DNA sequences in the sample encode the same CDR3. The genes are TRBV4-3 and TRBJ2-7; D may be TRBD1 (5 bases). V was cut by 0 bases and J by 3 bases, with 6 bases left in between. The germline CDR1 and CDR2 sequences are LGHNA and YSLEER. CDR3 length equals 13 residues. This CDR3 is CASSQERGYEQYF. CDR3 DNA sequence: TGCGCCAGCAGCCAAGAAAGGGGCTACGAGCAGTACTTC.

As regards this clone: This specimen includes other DNA sequences encoding the same CDR3. V gene TRBV7-9 combines with J gene TRBJ2-3; D is perhaps TRBD1 or TRBD2 (7 bases each). The CDR3 totals 15 residues. From germline, CDR1 is SEHNR and CDR2 FQNEAQ (reference sequence). V was shortened by 5 bases and J by 2 bases, with 14 bases between the two germline ends. The CDR3 DNA reads TGTGCCAGCAGCCCCCAGGGGGGGGTCACAGATACGCAGTATTTT. Translation gives CASSPQGGVTDTQYF.

This chain links TRBV13 with TRBJ2-1; 11 bases agree with TRBD1. The CDR3 sequence is 15 residues long. Germline-derived CDR1 and CDR2 are PRHDT and FYEKMQ (reference sequence). Trimming took 5 bases from V and 9 from J; bases not matched to a gene: 9. The CDR3 DNA reads as TGTGCCAGCAGCCCAAGCCGGGACAGGGGGTTTGAGCAGTTCTTC. Its protein product is CASSPSRDRGFEQFF.

The V gene is TRBV7-2, the J gene TRBJ2-5, with TRBD1 as a possible D gene (5 bases). The CDR3 runs 16 residues. Trimming stripped 0 bases from V and 4 bases from J, with 15 bases between. CDR1 is SGHTA, CDR2 FQGNSA, per germline. CDR3 bases: TGTGCCAGCAGCTTAGCGCCCCAGGGCTGGGCAGAGACCCAGTACTTC. Amino acid sequence: CASSLAPQGWAETQYF. Based on the CDR3 plus reference TRBV7-2 and TRBJ2-5, the full variable domain is GAGVSQSPSNKVTEKGKDVELRCDPISGHTALYWYRQSLGQGLEFLIYFQGNSAPDKSGLPSDRFSAERTGGSVSTLTIQRTQQEDSAVYLCASSLAPQGWAETQYFGPGTRLLVL.

The chain is built from TRBV20-1 and TRBJ2-3, with unresolved D. Germline V CDR1 and CDR2: DFQATT, SNEGSKA (reference sequence). Trimming removed 2 bases from V and 5 bases from J, with 5 bases in between. The CDR3 is made up of 11 amino acids. CDR3: CSARRVDTQYF. CDR3 in DNA: TGCAGTGCTAGAAGGGTAGATACGCAGTATTTT.